These T cell receptor beta chains were read from a single sample in a study of identical twins' blood T cells. TCRdb re-called the 5' RACE reads through MiXCR, storing one row per CDR3 protein. Seen here are roughly 380,000 distinct CDR3 sequences, about 28% observed once, and the top ten hold around 5.6%. Sequencing was carried out using PBMCs. These receptors came from a woman aged 18 to 55 in good health. CDR3s include the opening cysteine and the closing phenylalanine or tryptophan. D genes are given only for firm matches. Size tells how often a clone was seen (once, few, many) or the class of an expanded clone, and some rows leave it out.

>TRBV28|TRBD2|TRBJ2-3|many
CASSSLWTSGIGTDTQYF
TGTGCCAGCAGTTCCCTCTGGACTAGCGGGATAGGCACAGATACGCAGTATTTT
>TRBV23-1|TRBD1|TRBJ2-2|few
CASNRDRVHTGELFF
TGCGCCAGCAATCGGGACAGGGTACACACCGGGGAGCTGTTTTTT
>TRBV7-9|NA|TRBJ1-1|few
CAGSLGGTTNTEAFF
TGTGCCGGCAGCTTAGGAGGCACCACTAACACTGAAGCTTTCTTT
>TRBV18|NA|TRBJ2-5|many
CGVKRAVQETQYF
TGTGGGGTTAAGCGCGCTGTCCAAGAGACCCAGTACTTC
>TRBV11-2|TRBD1|TRBJ1-6|many
CASSLRAGGSSYNSPLHF
TGTGCCAGCAGCTTAAGGGCAGGGGGGAGCTCCTATAATTCACCCCTCCACTTT
>TRBV7-3|NA|TRBJ1-2|few
CASSLTGQGNYGYTF
TGTGCCAGCAGCTTAACGGGGCAGGGGAACTATGGCTACACCTTC
>TRBV27|NA|TRBJ1-1|NA
CASGPPNTEAFF
TGTGCCAGTGGACCCCCGAACACTGAAGCTTTCTTT
>TRBV6-5|TRBD2|TRBJ2-3|few
CASSTGLAGVTDTQYF
TGTGCCAGCAGTACGGGACTAGCGGGGGTCACAGATACGCAGTATTTT
>TRBV29-1|NA|TRBJ2-2|NA
CSAPSLGELFF
TGCAGCGCCCCGTCATTAGGGGAGCTGTTTTTT
>TRBV6-5|NA|TRBJ2-7|NA
CASSYGISSYEQYF
TGTGCCAGCAGTTACGGCATAAGCTCCTACGAGCAGTACTTC
>TRBV9|TRBD2|TRBJ2-1|few
CASSDLAGPYNEQFF
TGTGCCAGCAGCGACCTAGCGGGCCCTTACAATGAGCAGTTCTTC
>TRBV10-3|TRBD2|TRBJ2-7|few
CAIRNRNSGSTDEQYF
TGTGCCATCAGAAACAGAAATAGCGGGAGTACCGACGAGCAGTACTTC
>TRBV5-1|TRBD1|TRBJ1-6|NA
CASSRGTGDSPLHF
TGCGCCAGCAGCCGAGGGACAGGGGATTCACCCCTCCACTTT
>TRBV29-1|NA|TRBJ2-2|NA
CSANREDPIWNTGELFF
TGCAGCGCGAACCGAGAGGACCCGATTTGGAACACCGGGGAGCTGTTTTTT
>TRBV29-1|NA|TRBJ1-1|NA
CSGQWAVNTEAFF
TGCAGCGGACAATGGGCGGTGAACACTGAAGCTTTCTTT
>TRBV14|TRBD1|TRBJ2-1|many
CASSPTGTVSHNEQFF
TGTGCCAGCAGCCCTACCGGGACAGTTTCCCACAATGAGCAGTTCTTC
>TRBV20-1|NA|TRBJ1-3|NA
CSATNPGQENTIYF
TGCAGTGCTACAAATCCGGGACAAGAAAACACCATATATTTT
>TRBV20-1|NA|TRBJ1-5|NA
CSASWELDQPQHF
TGCAGTGCATCATGGGAATTGGATCAGCCCCAGCATTTT
>TRBV19|TRBD2|TRBJ2-2|few
CASSIEGLAGTGELFF
TGTGCCAGTAGTATCGAGGGACTAGCGGGAACCGGGGAGCTGTTTTTT
>TRBV12-3/TRBV12-4|NA|TRBJ2-3|few
CASSPQSTSTDTQYF
TGTGCCAGCAGTCCTCAGTCCACTAGCACAGATACGCAGTATTTT